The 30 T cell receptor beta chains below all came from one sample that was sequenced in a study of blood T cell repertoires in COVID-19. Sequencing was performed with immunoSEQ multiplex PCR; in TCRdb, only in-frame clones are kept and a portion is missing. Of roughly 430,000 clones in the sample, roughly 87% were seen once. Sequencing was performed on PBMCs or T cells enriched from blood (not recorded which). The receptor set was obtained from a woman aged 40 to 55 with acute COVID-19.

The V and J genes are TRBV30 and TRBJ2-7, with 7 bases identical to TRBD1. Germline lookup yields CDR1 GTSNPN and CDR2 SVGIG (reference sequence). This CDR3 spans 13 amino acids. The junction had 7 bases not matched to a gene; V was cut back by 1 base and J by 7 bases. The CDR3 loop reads CAWSAGTVGEQYF. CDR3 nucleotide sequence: TGTGCCTGGAGTGCGGGGACAGTAGGGGAGCAGTACTTC.

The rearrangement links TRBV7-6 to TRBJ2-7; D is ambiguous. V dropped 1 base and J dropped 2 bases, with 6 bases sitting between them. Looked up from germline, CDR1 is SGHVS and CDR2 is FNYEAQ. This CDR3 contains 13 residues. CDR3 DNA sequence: TGTGCCAGCAGCTTAGGGAGTGCCTACGAGCAGTACTTC. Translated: CASSLGSAYEQYF.

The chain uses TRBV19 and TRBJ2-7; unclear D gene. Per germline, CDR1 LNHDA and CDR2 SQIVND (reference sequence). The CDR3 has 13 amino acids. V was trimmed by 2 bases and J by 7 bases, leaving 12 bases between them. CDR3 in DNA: TGTGCCAGTAGTATATTCCCAGGATTGGAGCAGTACTTC. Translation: CASSIFPGLEQYF.

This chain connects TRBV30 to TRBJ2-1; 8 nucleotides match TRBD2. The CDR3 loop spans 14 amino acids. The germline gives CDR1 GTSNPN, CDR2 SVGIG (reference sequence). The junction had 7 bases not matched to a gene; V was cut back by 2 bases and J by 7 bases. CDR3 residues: CAWSTGGGLNEQFF. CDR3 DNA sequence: TGTGCCTGGAGTACCGGGGGGGGCCTTAATGAGCAGTTCTTC.

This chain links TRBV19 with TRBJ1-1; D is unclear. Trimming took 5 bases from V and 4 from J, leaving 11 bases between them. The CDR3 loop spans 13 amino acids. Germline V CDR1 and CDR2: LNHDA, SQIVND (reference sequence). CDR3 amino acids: CASSSTGSTEAFF. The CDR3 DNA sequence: TGTGCCAGTAGTTCAACCGGGTCCACTGAAGCTTTCTTT. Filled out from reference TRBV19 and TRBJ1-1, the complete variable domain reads DGGITQSPKYLFRKEGQNVTLSCEQNLNHDAMYWYRQDPGQGLRLIYYSQIVNDFQKGDIAEGYSVSREKKESFPLTVTSAQKNPTAFYLCASSSTGSTEAFFGQGTRLTVV.

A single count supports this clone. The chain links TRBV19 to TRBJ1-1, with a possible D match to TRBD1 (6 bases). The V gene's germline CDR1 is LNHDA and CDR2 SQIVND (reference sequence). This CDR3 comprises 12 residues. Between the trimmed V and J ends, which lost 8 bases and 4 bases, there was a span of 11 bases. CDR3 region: CASGKGGTEAFF. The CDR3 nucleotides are TGTGCCAGTGGGAAAGGGGGCACTGAAGCTTTCTTT.

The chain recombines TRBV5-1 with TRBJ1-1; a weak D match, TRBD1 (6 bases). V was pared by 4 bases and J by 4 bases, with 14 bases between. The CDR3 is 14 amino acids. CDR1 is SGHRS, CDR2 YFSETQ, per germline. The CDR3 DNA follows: TGCGCCAGCAGCAGTACAGGGTTGAGCACTGAAGCTTTCTTT. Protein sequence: CASSSTGLSTEAFF.

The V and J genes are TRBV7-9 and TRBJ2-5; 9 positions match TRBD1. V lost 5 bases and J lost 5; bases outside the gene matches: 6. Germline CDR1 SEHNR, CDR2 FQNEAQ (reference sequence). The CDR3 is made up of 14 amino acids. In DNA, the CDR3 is TGTGCCAGCAGCCTGACAGGGGGAGGCGAGACCCAGTACTTC. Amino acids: CASSLTGGGETQYF.

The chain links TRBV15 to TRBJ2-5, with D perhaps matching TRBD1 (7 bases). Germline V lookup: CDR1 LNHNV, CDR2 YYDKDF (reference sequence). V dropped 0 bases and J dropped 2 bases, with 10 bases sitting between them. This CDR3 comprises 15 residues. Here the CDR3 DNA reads TGTGCCACCAGCAGAGACAGGGGGGTTCAAGAGACCCAGTACTTC. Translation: CATSRDRGVQETQYF.

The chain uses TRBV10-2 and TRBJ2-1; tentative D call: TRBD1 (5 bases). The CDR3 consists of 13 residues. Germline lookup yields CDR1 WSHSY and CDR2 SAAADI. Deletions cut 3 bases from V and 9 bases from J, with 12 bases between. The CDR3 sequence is CASSDRWGGEQFF. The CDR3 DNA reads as TGCGCCAGCAGTGATCGGTGGGGCGGTGAGCAGTTCTTC.

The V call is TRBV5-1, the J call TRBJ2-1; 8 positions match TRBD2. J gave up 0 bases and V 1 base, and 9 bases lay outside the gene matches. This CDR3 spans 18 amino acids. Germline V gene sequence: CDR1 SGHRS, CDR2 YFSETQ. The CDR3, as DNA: TGCGCCAGCAGCTTGAGAGTTAGCGGGGCAGGCTCCTACAATGAGCAGTTCTTC. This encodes CASSLRVSGAGSYNEQFF.

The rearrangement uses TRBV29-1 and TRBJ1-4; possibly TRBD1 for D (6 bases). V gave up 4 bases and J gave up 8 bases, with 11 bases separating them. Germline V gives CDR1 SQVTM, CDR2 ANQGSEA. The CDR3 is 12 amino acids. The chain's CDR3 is CSVGGGGEKLFF. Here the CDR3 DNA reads TGCAGCGTTGGAGGGGGAGGGGAAAAACTGTTTTTT.

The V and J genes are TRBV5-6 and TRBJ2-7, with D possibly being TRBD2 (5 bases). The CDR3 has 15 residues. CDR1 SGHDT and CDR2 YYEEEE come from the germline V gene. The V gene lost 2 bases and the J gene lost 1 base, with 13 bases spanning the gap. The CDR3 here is CASSFYSSGSYEQYF. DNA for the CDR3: TGTGCCAGCAGCTTCTACAGCTCGGGGTCCTACGAGCAGTACTTC.

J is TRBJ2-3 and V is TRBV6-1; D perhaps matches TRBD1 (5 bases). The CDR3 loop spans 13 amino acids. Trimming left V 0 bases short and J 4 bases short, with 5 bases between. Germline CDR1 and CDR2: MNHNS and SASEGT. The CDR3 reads CASSEAGADTQYF. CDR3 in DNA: TGTGCCAGCAGTGAAGCAGGGGCAGATACGCAGTATTTT.

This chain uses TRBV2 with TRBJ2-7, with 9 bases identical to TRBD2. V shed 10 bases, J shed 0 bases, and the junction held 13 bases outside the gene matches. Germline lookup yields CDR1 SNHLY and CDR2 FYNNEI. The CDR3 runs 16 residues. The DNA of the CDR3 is TGTGCCACATCTGGGAGCGGGGGGCTTAGCTCCTACGAGCAGTACTTC. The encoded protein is CATSGSGGLSSYEQYF.

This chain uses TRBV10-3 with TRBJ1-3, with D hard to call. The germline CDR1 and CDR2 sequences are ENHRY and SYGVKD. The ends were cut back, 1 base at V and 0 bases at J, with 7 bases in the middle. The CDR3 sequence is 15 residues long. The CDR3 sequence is CAISEFQVSGNTIYF. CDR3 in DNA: TGTGCCATCAGTGAGTTTCAGGTCTCTGGAAACACCATATATTTT.

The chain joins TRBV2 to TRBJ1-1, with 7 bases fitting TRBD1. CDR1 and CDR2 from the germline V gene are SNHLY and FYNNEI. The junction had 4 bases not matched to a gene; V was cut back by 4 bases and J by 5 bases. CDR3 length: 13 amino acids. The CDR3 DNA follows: TGTGCCAGCAGTGGACAGGGTAGGACTGAAGCTTTCTTT. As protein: CASSGQGRTEAFF.

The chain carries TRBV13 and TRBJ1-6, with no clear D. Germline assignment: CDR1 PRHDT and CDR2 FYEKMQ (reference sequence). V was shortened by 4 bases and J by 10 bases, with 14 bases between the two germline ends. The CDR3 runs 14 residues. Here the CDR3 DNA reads TGTGCCAGCAGCTACCGGGATCAACAATCACCCCTCCACTTT. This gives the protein CASSYRDQQSPLHF.

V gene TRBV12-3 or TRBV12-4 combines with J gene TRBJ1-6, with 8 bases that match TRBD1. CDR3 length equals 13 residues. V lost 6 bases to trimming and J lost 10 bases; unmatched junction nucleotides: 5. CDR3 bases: TGTGCCAGCAGACGGACAGGGCAATCACCCCTCCACTTT. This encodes CASRRTGQSPLHF.

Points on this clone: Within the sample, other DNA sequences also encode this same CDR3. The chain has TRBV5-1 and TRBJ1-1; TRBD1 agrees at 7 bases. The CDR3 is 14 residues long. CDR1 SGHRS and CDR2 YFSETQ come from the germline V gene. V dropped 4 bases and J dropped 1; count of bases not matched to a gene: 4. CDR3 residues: CASSLGTANTEAFF. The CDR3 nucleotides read TGCGCCAGCAGCCTAGGGACAGCGAACACTGAAGCTTTCTTT.

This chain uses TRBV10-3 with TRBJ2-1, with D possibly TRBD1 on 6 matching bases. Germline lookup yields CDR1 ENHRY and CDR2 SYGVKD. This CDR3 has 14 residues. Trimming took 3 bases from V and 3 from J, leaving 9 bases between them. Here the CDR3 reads CAISEGTLYNEQFF. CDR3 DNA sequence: TGTGCCATCAGTGAAGGGACACTCTACAATGAGCAGTTCTTC.

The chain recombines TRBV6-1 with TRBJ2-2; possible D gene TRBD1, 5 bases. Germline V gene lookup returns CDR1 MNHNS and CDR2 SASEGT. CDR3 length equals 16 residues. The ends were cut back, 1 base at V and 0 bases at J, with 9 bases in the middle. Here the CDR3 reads CASSEDWGPNTGELFF. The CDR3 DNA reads TGTGCCAGCAGTGAAGATTGGGGCCCGAACACCGGGGAGCTGTTTTTT.

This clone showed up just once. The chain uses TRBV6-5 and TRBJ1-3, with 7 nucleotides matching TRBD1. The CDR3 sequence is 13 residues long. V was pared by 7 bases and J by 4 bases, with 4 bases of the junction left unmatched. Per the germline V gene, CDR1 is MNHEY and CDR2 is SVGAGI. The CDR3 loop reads CASKGAAGNTIYF. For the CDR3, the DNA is TGTGCCAGCAAGGGGGCGGCGGGAAACACCATATATTTT.

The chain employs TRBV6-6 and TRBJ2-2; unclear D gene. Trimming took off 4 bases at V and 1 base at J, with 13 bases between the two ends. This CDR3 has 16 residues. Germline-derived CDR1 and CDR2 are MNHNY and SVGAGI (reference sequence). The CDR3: CASSSNEAENTGELFF. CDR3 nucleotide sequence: TGTGCCAGCAGTTCCAACGAGGCGGAGAACACCGGGGAGCTGTTTTTT.

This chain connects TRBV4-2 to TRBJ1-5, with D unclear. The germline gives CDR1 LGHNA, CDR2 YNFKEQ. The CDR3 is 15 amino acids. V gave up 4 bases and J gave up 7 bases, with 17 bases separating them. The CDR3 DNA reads TGTGCCAGCAGCCCCTCCGGGATGGGTACCCAGCCCCAGCATTTT. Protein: CASSPSGMGTQPQHF.

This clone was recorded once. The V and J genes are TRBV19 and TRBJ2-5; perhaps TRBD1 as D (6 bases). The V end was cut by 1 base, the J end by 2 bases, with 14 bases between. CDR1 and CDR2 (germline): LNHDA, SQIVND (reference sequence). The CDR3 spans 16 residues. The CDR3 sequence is CASSIGGTTSQETQYF. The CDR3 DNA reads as TGTGCCAGTAGTATAGGGGGGACAACCAGTCAAGAGACCCAGTACTTC.

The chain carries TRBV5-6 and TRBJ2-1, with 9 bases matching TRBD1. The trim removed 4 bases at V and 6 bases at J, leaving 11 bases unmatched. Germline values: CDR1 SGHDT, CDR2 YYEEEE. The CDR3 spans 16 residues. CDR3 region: CASSRPWDRDINEQFF. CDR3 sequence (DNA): TGTGCCAGCAGCCGCCCTTGGGACAGGGATATCAATGAGCAGTTCTTC.

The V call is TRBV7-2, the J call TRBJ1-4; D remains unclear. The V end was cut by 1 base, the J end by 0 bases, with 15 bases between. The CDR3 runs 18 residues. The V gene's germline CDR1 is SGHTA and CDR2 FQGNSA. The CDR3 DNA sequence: TGTGCCAGCAGCTTAGGCCCGGGGATGAGGACAACTAATGAAAAACTGTTTTTT. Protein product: CASSLGPGMRTTNEKLFF. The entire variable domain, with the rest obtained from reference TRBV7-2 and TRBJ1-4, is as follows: GAGVSQSPSNKVTEKGKDVELRCDPISGHTALYWYRQSLGQGLEFLIYFQGNSAPDKSGLPSDRFSAERTGGSVSTLTIQRTQQEDSAVYLCASSLGPGMRTTNEKLFFGSGTQLSVL.

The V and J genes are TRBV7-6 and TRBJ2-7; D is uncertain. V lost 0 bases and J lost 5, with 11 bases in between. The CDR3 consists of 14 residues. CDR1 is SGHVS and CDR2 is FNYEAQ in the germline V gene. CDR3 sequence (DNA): TGTGCCAGCAGCTTAGCGTGGTCGGGTAACGAGCAGTACTTC. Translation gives CASSLAWSGNEQYF.

CDR3 amino acids: CASTPGVNSPLHF. As DNA, the CDR3 is TGTGCCAGCACGCCCGGGGTCAATTCACCCCTCCACTTT. This chain joins TRBV6-5 and TRBJ1-6; D is ambiguous. The CDR3 sequence is 13 residues long. Germline V gives CDR1 MNHEY, CDR2 SVGAGI. Between the trimmed V and J ends, which lost 7 bases and 7 bases, there was a span of 11 bases.